These 25 T cell receptor beta chains share one sample of origin, sequenced in a study of PD-L1 blockade in urothelial cancer. Described time point: pretreatment peripheral blood. Clones were read by immunoSEQ multiplex PCR, and TCRdb kept only the in-frame ones, dropping some. The table shows some 63,000 clones, with roughly 80% occurring only once. The sample consisted of PBMCs, taken around atezolizumab (anti-PD-L1) treatment. The receptor source for this set is a man between 65 and 79 years old with urothelial cancer.

This clone was recorded once. Other DNA sequences in this specimen translate into the identical CDR3. V gene TRBV7-9 combines with J gene TRBJ1-1; no definite D call. CDR1 and CDR2 (germline): SEHNR, FQNEAQ (reference sequence). Trimming removed 1 base from V and 1 base from J, with 10 bases in between. This CDR3 is built from 15 residues. The CDR3 is CASSLESGGNTEAFF. CDR3 sequence (DNA): TGTGCCAGCAGCTTAGAATCTGGCGGGAACACTGAAGCTTTCTTT.

The V gene is TRBV15, the J gene TRBJ2-5, with D hard to call. CDR1 LNHNV and CDR2 YYDKDF come from the germline V gene (reference sequence). The CDR3 has 14 residues. Trimming pared 1 base from V and 5 bases from J, leaving 11 bases between. The CDR3 bases are TGTGCCACCAGCAGAGCCGCGGTCCGGGAGACCCAGTACTTC. The encoded protein is CATSRAAVRETQYF.

The table lists this clone with a few counts. The rearrangement uses TRBV7-9 and TRBJ2-7, with D maybe TRBD1 (5 bases). Per the germline V gene, CDR1 is SEHNR and CDR2 is FQNEAQ (reference sequence). The germline V and J ends were trimmed by 5 bases and 1 base, with 18 bases remaining between them. The CDR3 loop spans 16 amino acids. Here the CDR3 DNA reads TGTGCCAGCAGCCTTCCCCAGGGCACCCGATCCTACGAGCAGTACTTC. This sequence encodes CASSLPQGTRSYEQYF.

This clone was seen a single time. The J gene is TRBJ2-3, the V gene TRBV9, with D hard to call. Trimming cost V 0 bases and J 0 bases, with 5 bases left between them. The V gene's germline CDR1 is SGDLS and CDR2 YYNGEE. This CDR3 is built from 14 residues. CDR3 in DNA: TGTGCCAGCAGCGTAGACGGGAGCACAGATACGCAGTATTTT. Its protein product is CASSVDGSTDTQYF.

The gene calls are TRBV5-6 and TRBJ1-4, with a weak D call TRBD1 (6 bases). The CDR3 contains 14 residues. Germline V gene lookup returns CDR1 SGHDT and CDR2 YYEEEE. V lost 3 bases and J 4 bases, leaving 10 bases between the germline ends. CDR3 nucleotides: TGTGCCAGCAGCTACCGGGACATTAATGAAAAACTGTTTTTT. Translated, it gives CASSYRDINEKLFF.

The rearrangement uses TRBV30 and TRBJ1-5, with TRBD1 matching over 7 bases. Germline V gene lookup returns CDR1 GTSNPN and CDR2 SVGIG (reference sequence). The CDR3 totals 13 residues. V lost 4 bases to trimming and J lost 5 bases; unmatched junction nucleotides: 5. The CDR3 here is CAWTVDRDQPQHF. DNA of the CDR3: TGTGCCTGGACAGTCGACAGGGATCAGCCCCAGCATTTT.

The chain combines TRBV6-6 with TRBJ1-5, with 10 bases that match TRBD1. V trimming: 6 bases; J trimming: 4 bases; junction bases outside the gene matches: 3. Germline V gene lookup returns CDR1 MNHNY and CDR2 SVGAGI (reference sequence). This CDR3 region has 14 residues. CDR3 nucleotides: TGTGCCAGCAGGGGACAGGGGCTAAATCAGCCCCAGCATTTT. It yields the protein CASRGQGLNQPQHF.

This chain uses TRBV30 with TRBJ2-3; D is unclear. This CDR3 contains 14 residues. Germline V gene lookup returns CDR1 GTSNPN and CDR2 SVGIG (reference sequence). Trimming took 4 bases from V and 1 from J, leaving 12 bases between them. The CDR3 spells CAWNRAARTDTQYF. The CDR3 bases are TGTGCCTGGAACAGAGCCGCCCGCACAGATACGCAGTATTTT.

V is TRBV7-2 and J is TRBJ2-3; TRBD2 matches 11 bases. Germline-derived CDR1 and CDR2 are SGHTA and FQGNSA. The V segment lost 5 bases and the J segment 2 bases; nucleotides outside the gene matches: 9. The CDR3 runs to 17 residues. The CDR3 here is CASSRDGTSGYTDTQYF. CDR3 in DNA: TGTGCCAGCAGCCGCGATGGGACTAGCGGTTACACAGATACGCAGTATTTT.

The V and J genes are TRBV7-9 and TRBJ1-6, with a possible D match to TRBD1 (6 bases). From germline, CDR1 is SEHNR and CDR2 FQNEAQ (reference sequence). The CDR3 is 15 residues long. V was clipped by 0 bases and J by 7 bases, with 10 bases between them. The CDR3 is CASSLAPGTNSPLHF. The DNA for the CDR3 is TGTGCCAGCAGCTTAGCTCCCGGGACAAATTCACCCCTCCACTTT. Full variable domain (remainder filled in from reference TRBV7-9 and TRBJ1-6): DTGVSQNPRHKITKRGQNVTFRCDPISEHNRLYWYRQTLGQGPEFLTYFQNEAQLEKSRLLSDRFSAERPKGSFSTLEIQRTEQGDSAMYLCASSLAPGTNSPLHFGNGTRLTVT.

J is TRBJ2-1 and V is TRBV5-5; weak D call: TRBD1 (5 bases). Deletions cut 2 bases from V and 5 bases from J, with 14 bases between. Germline V gene lookup returns CDR1 SGHKS and CDR2 YYEKEE (reference sequence). The CDR3 is 15 amino acids. The CDR3 DNA follows: TGTGCCAGCAGCTTCATAAGGGGCAGGGACAATGAGCAGTTCTTC. It encodes CASSFIRGRDNEQFF.

The chain joins TRBV6-1 to TRBJ2-5, with 9 bases that match TRBD1. The CDR3 length is 16 residues. The trim removed 4 bases at V and 4 bases at J, leaving 10 bases unmatched. Germline V lookup: CDR1 MNHNS, CDR2 SASEGT. CDR3 nucleotides: TGTGCCAGCAGTGTAGGGACAGGGATCGATGGAGAGACCCAGTACTTC. Translation: CASSVGTGIDGETQYF.

The V and J genes are TRBV7-6 and TRBJ2-4; 7 bases align to TRBD1. The J segment lost 5 bases and the V segment lost 5 bases, leaving 6 bases of the junction unmatched. Germline CDR1 is SGHVS and CDR2 is FNYEAQ. This CDR3 has 14 amino acids. DNA of the CDR3: TGTGCCAGCAGCCCGGGACAGACCCAAAACATTCAGTACTTC. Protein product: CASSPGQTQNIQYF.

This chain joins TRBV11-2 and TRBJ1-2; 8 bases align to TRBD1. From germline, CDR1 is SGHAT and CDR2 FQNNGV. The CDR3 is 13 residues long. J lost 5 bases, V lost 5 bases, and 4 bases had no gene match. CDR3 DNA: TGTGCCAGCAGCCCACAGGGGGGGTATGGCTACACCTTC. Translated: CASSPQGGYGYTF.

This clone was counted a single time. The rearrangement links TRBV7-9 to TRBJ1-1; TRBD1 aligns across 7 bases. Germline CDR1 is SEHNR and CDR2 is FQNEAQ (reference sequence). J lost 1 base, V lost 6 bases, and 2 bases had no gene match. This CDR3 is 13 amino acids long. The CDR3 region has the DNA TGTGCCAGCAGTCACAGGGGGAACACTGAAGCTTTCTTT. Translation: CASSHRGNTEAFF.

CDR3 loop: CASSPSQGDYGYTF. The CDR3 coding sequence is TGTGCCAGCAGTCCTTCACAGGGAGACTATGGCTACACCTTC. The chain carries TRBV2 and TRBJ1-2; maybe TRBD1 (6 bases). This CDR3 has 14 amino acids. The V end lost 5 bases, the J end lost 3 bases, and 13 bases lay between the germline ends. Per the germline V gene, CDR1 is SNHLY and CDR2 is FYNNEI.

This clone is categorized as medium-sized. CDR3 residues: CASSEGRSGIGELFF. CDR3 bases: TGTGCCAGCAGTGAAGGGAGGAGCGGGATCGGGGAGCTGTTTTTT. This rearrangement joins TRBV2 to TRBJ2-2; 7 bases are shared with TRBD2. Germline-derived CDR1 and CDR2 are SNHLY and FYNNEI. The CDR3 runs to 15 residues. J lost 7 bases, V lost 1 base, and 6 bases had no gene match. The full variable domain, rest sourced from reference TRBV2 and TRBJ2-2, is EPEVTQTPSHQVTQMGQEVILRCVPISNHLYFYWYRQILGQKVEFLVSFYNNEISEKSEIFDDQFSVERPDGSNFTLKIRSTKLEDSAMYFCASSEGRSGIGELFFGEGSRLTVL.

The chain combines TRBV7-8 with TRBJ2-1; 13 bases are a match to TRBD2. V was pared by 5 bases and J by 4 bases, with 5 bases of the junction left unmatched. CDR3 length: 16 residues. CDR1 and CDR2 from the germline V gene are SGHVS and FQNEAQ. The CDR3 sequence: CASSPTSGRTYNEQFF. CDR3 nucleotides: TGTGCCAGCAGCCCGACTAGCGGGAGGACTTACAATGAGCAGTTCTTC.

The chain couples TRBV4-2 to TRBJ2-7; the match to TRBD2 covers 11 bases. The CDR3 spans 16 residues. Trimming removed 0 bases from V and 5 bases from J; junction bases left unmatched: 6. Per germline, CDR1 LGHNA and CDR2 YNFKEQ. In nucleotides, the CDR3 is TGTGCCAGCAGCCAAGAACTAGCGGGAGAATCCAACGAGCAGTACTTC. Translation gives CASSQELAGESNEQYF.

This clone has more than one count but fewer than ten. The chain uses TRBV7-8 and TRBJ2-7; tentatively, D is TRBD1 (5 bases). V dropped 6 bases and J dropped 0 bases, with 12 bases sitting between them. CDR1 SGHVS and CDR2 FQNEAQ come from the germline V gene. CDR3 length: 14 amino acids. CDR3 loop: CASSNRRFSYEQYF. CDR3 bases: TGTGCCAGCAGTAACAGGCGATTCTCCTACGAGCAGTACTTC. Based on the CDR3 plus reference TRBV7-8 and TRBJ2-7, the full variable domain is GAGVSQSPRYKVAKRGQDVALRCDPISGHVSLFWYQQALGQGPEFLTYFQNEAQLDKSGLPSDRFFAERPEGSVSTLKIQRTQQEDSAVYLCASSNRRFSYEQYFGPGTRLTVT.

The count of this clone is one. The V gene is TRBV6-1, the J gene TRBJ2-7; a possible D gene is TRBD1 (6 bases). Germline V lookup: CDR1 MNHNS, CDR2 SASEGT. The CDR3 runs to 15 residues. Trimming pared 3 bases from V and 6 bases from J, leaving 18 bases between. In DNA, the CDR3 is TGTGCCAGCAGTGACCCCCGACACAGGGCACCCGAGCAGTACTTC. Amino acids: CASSDPRHRAPEQYF.

CDR3 sequence (DNA): TGCGCCAGCAGCCAGGAGACTAGCGGGGCCGGCGGTACGCAGTATTTT. Its protein product is CASSQETSGAGGTQYF. The chain employs TRBV4-1 and TRBJ2-3; 11 bases are shared with TRBD2. J lost 8 bases, V lost 3 bases, and 10 bases had no gene match. The germline V gene has CDR1 MGHRA and CDR2 YSYEKL. The CDR3 contains 16 residues.

The chain recombines TRBV29-1 with TRBJ2-5; the D is unclear. This CDR3 contains 14 residues. Germline V gene sequence: CDR1 SQVTM, CDR2 ANQGSEA. The CDR3 nucleotides are TGCAGGTATGACAAGGTCAAGGAACGAGAGACCCAGTACTTC. Amino acids: CRYDKVKERETQYF.

The chain combines TRBV5-5 with TRBJ2-7, with D maybe TRBD2 (6 bases). The germline CDR1 and CDR2 sequences are SGHKS and YYEKEE (reference sequence). This CDR3 is built from 14 residues. Trimming took off 4 bases at V and 6 bases at J, with 17 bases between the two ends. The CDR3 sequence: CASSPGTPVGEQYF. DNA of the CDR3: TGTGCCAGCAGCCCCGGGACTCCAGTGGGCGAGCAGTACTTC.

The V gene is TRBV5-4, the J gene TRBJ1-1; D unresolved. The CDR3 totals 15 residues. V lost 4 bases, J lost 1 base, and 14 bases lay in between. CDR1 is SGHNT and CDR2 is YYREEE in the germline V gene (reference sequence). CDR3 loop: CASSPQWSGNTEAFF. In nucleotides, the CDR3 is TGTGCCAGCAGCCCTCAATGGTCAGGGAACACTGAAGCTTTCTTT. The complete variable domain, with remaining parts taken from reference TRBV5-4 and TRBJ1-1, reads ETGVTQSPTHLIKTRGQQVTLRCSSQSGHNTVSWYQQALGQGPQFIFQYYREEENGRGNFPPRFSGLQFPNYSSELNVNALELDDSALYLCASSPQWSGNTEAFFGQGTRLTVV.